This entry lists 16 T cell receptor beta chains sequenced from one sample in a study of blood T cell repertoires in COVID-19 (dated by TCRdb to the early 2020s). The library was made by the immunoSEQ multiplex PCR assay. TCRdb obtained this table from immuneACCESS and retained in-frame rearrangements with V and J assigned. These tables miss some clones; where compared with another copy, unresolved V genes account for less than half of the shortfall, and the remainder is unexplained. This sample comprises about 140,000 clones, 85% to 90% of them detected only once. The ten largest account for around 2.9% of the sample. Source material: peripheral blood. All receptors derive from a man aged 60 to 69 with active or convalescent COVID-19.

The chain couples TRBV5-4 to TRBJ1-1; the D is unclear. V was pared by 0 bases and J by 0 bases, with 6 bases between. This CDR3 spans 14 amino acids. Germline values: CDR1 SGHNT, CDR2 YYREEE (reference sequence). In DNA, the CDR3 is TGTGCCAGCAGCTTGGTCGGGGTGAACACTGAAGCTTTCTTT. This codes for CASSLVGVNTEAFF.

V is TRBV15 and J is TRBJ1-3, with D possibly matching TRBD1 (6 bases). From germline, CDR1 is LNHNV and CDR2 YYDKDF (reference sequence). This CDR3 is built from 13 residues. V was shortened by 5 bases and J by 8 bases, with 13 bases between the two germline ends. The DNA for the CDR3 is TGTGCCACCAGCCCTCGACAGGAGGACACCATATATTTT. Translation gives CATSPRQEDTIYF.

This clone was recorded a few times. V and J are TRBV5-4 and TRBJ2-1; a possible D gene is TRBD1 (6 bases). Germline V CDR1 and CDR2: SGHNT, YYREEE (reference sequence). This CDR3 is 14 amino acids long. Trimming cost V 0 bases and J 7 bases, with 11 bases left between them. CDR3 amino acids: CASSLGQGRNEQFF. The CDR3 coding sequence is TGTGCCAGCAGCTTGGGGCAGGGGCGGAATGAGCAGTTCTTC.

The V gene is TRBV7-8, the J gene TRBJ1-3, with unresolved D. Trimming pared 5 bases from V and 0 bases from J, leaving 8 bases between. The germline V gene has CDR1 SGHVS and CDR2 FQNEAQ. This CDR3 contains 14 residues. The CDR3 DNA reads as TGTGCCAGCAGCCCGACGGGCTCTGGAAACACCATATATTTT. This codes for CASSPTGSGNTIYF.

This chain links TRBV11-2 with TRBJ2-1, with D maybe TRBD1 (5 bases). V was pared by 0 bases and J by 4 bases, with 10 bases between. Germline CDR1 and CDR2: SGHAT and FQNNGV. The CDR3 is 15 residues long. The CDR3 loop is CASSLDPGMYNEQFF. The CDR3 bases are TGTGCCAGCAGCTTAGATCCAGGGATGTACAATGAGCAGTTCTTC.

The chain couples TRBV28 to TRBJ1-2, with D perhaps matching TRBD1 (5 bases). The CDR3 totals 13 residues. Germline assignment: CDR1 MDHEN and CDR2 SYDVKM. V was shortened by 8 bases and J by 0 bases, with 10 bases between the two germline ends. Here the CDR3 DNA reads TGTGCCAGCGCCGACAGCTCTAACTATGGCTACACCTTC. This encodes CASADSSNYGYTF.

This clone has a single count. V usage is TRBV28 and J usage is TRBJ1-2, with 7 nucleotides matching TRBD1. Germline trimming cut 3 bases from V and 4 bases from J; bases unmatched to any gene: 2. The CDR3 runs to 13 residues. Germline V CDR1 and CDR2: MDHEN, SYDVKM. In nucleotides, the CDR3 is TGTGCCAGCAGTTTGCCAGGGGGCTATGGCTACACCTTC. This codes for CASSLPGGYGYTF.

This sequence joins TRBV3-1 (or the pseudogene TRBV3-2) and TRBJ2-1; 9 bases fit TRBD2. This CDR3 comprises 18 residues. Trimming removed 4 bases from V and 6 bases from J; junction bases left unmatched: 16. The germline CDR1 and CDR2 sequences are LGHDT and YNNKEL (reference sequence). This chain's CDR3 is CASSRAGRGSGGINEQFF. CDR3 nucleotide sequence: TGTGCCAGCAGCCGAGCGGGGAGGGGCAGCGGGGGGATCAATGAGCAGTTCTTC.

DNA of the CDR3: TGTGCCAGCAGTTACTCGGGGCTTGGGGGGGAGACCCAGTACTTC. It translates to CASSYSGLGGETQYF. This chain connects TRBV6-5 to TRBJ2-5, with D tentatively TRBD2 (6 bases). The V gene's germline CDR1 is MNHEY and CDR2 SVGAGI. The ends were cut back, 0 bases at V and 5 bases at J, with 13 bases in the middle. This CDR3 contains 15 residues.

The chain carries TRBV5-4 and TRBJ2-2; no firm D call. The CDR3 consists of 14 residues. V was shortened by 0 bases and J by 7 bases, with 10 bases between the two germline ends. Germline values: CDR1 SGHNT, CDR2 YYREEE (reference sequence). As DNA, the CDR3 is TGTGCCAGCAGCTTGGAACTAAGAAACGGGGAGCTGTTTTTT. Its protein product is CASSLELRNGELFF.

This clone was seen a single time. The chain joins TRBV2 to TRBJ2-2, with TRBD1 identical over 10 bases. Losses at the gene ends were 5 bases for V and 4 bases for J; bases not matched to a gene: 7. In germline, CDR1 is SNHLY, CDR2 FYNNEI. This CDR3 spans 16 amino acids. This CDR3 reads CASSLTGGESTGELFF. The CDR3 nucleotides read TGTGCCAGCAGTCTGACAGGGGGCGAAAGCACCGGGGAGCTGTTTTTT.

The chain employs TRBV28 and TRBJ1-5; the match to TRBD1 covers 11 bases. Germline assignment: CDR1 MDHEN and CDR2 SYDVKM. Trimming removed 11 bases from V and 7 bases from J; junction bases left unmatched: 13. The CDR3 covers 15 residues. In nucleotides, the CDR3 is TGTGCCGGTTACAGGACAGGGGGCGATTTGCAGCCCCAGCATTTT. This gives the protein CAGYRTGGDLQPQHF.

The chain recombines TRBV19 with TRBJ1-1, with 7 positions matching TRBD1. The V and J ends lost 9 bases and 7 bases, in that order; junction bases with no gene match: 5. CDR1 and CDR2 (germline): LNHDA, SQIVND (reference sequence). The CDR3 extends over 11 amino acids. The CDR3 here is CASHDRVEAFF. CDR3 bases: TGTGCCAGCCACGACAGGGTTGAAGCTTTCTTT.

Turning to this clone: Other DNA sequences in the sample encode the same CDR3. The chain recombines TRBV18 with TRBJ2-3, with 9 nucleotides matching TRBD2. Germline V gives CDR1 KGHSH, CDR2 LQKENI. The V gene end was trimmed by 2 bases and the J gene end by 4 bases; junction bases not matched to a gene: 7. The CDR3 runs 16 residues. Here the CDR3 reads CASSPEAGGGPDTQYF. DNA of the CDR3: TGTGCCAGCTCACCAGAAGCGGGAGGCGGGCCAGATACGCAGTATTTT.

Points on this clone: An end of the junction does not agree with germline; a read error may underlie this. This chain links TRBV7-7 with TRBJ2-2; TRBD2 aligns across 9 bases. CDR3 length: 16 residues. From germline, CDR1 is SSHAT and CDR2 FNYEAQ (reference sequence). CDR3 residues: CASSPSGISNTGELFF. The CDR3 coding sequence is TGTGCTAGCAGCCCTAGCGGGATATCGAACACCGGGGAGCTGTTTTTT. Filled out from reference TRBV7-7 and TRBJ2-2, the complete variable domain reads GAGVSQSPRYKVTKRGQDVTLRCDPISSHATLYWYQQALGQGPEFLTYFNYEAQPDKSGLPSDRFSAERPEGSISTLTIQRTEQRDSAMYRCASSPSGISNTGELFFGEGSRLTVL.

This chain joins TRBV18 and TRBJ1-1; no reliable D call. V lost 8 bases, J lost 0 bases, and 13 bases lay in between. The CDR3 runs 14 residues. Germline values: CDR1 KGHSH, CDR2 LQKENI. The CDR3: CASENVNMNTEAFF. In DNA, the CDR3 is TGTGCCAGCGAAAATGTAAACATGAACACTGAAGCTTTCTTT.